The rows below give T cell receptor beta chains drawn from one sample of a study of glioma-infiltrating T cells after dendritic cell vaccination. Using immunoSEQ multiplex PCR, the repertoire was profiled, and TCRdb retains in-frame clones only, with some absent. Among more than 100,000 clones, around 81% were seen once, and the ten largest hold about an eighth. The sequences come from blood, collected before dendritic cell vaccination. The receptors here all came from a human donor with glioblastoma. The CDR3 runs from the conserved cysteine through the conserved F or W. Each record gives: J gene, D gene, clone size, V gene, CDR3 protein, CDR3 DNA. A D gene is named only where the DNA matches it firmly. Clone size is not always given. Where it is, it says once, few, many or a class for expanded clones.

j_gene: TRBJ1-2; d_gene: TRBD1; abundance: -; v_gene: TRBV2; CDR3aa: CASSGHRTGYPYGYTF; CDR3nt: TGTGCCAGCAGTGGTCATCGGACAGGATACCCCTATGGCTACACCTTC
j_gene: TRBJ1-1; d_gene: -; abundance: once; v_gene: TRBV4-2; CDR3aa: CASSQETALNTEAFF; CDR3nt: TGTGCCAGCAGCCAAGAAACAGCTTTGAACACTGAAGCTTTCTTT
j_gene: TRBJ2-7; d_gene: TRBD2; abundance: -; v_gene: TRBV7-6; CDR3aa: CASSLGGGTSYEQYF; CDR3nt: TGTGCCAGCAGCTTAGGGGGGGGTACGAGCTACGAGCAGTACTTC
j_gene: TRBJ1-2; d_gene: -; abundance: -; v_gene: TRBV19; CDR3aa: CASSISFNYGYTF; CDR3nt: TGTGCCAGTAGTATCTCCTTTAACTATGGCTACACCTTC
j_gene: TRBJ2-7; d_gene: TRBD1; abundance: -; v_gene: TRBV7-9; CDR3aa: CASRPTGGRDEQYF; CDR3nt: TGTGCCAGCAGACCCACAGGGGGCCGCGACGAGCAGTACTTC
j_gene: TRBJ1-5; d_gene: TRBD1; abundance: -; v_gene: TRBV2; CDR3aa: CASTVGTGSGQPQHF; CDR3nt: TGTGCCAGCACCGTTGGGACAGGAAGCGGTCAGCCCCAGCATTTT
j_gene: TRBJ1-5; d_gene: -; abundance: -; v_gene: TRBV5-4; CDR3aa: CASSRKTEGNQPQHF; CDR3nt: TGTGCCAGCAGCCGAAAGACTGAGGGCAATCAGCCCCAGCATTTT
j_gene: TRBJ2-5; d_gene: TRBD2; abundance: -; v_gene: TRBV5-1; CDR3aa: CASSTGLAGKETQYF; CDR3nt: TGCGCCAGCAGTACCGGACTAGCGGGGAAAGAGACCCAGTACTTC
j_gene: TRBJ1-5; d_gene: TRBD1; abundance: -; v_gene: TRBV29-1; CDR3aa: CSAAGQGNQPQHF; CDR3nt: TGCAGCGCCGCGGGACAGGGGAATCAGCCCCAGCATTTT
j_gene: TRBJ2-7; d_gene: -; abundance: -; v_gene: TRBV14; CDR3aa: CASSSSRGRYEQYF; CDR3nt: TGTGCCAGCAGCTCCAGTCGGGGTAGATACGAGCAGTACTTC